These T cell receptor beta chains were read from a single sample in a study of patients and donors after allogeneic stem cell transplantation. Each CDR3 protein is one row after TCRdb ran MiXCR on the RT-PCR reads. The sample lists about 160,000 distinct CDR3 sequences, 37% seen once, with 50% in the top ten. The sample was blood, either unsorted or a sorted T cell fraction (not recorded which). The receptors originated from a human donor who was either an allogeneic HSCT recipient or a stem cell or donor lymphocyte infusion donor (not recorded which). It is not recorded whose cells these are; they may come from a transplant donor. CDR3s include the opening cysteine and the closing phenylalanine or tryptophan. The order of the fields is clone size, V gene, D gene, CDR3 protein. The D gene is left open where the match is weak. Expanded clones are given a class, and other clones once, few, many or no size at all.

>.|TRBV12-3/TRBV12-4|.
CASSLTLTDTQYF
>.|TRBV7-3|TRBD2
CASSPQGGAGVSPNEQFF
>.|TRBV2|.
CASDKGAGTYNEQFF
>.|TRBV29-1|.
CSVVHNLPDYGYTF
>.|TRBV12-3/TRBV12-4|.
CASSLGPGRNTEAFF
>few|TRBV6-6|.
CASSYQGSRSPLHF
>.|TRBV5-1|TRBD2
CASSPEGAGDGELFF
>.|TRBV28|.
CASSQPPTETQYF
>.|TRBV9|.
CASSPRAAGANVLTF
>few|TRBV12-3/TRBV12-4|TRBD1
CASTGTDQHAEAFF
>.|TRBV4-3|TRBD2
CASSQEGLAGGYEQFF
>few|TRBV5-1|TRBD1
CASTNRGPIQETQYF
>.|TRBV29-1|TRBD1
CSVLDRVNTGELFF
>few|TRBV7-2|.
CASLTKPSGGYNEQFF
>.|TRBV7-3|.
CASSFNSRNEQFF
>few|TRBV6-2/TRBV6-3|TRBD1
CASSQDRVGQFF
>few|TRBV5-1|.
CASSLEGLNTGELFF
>few|TRBV12-3/TRBV12-4|TRBD1
CASNYLGQKAFF
>.|TRBV20-1|TRBD1
CSASGTGDLNTEAFF
>.|TRBV12-3/TRBV12-4|TRBD1
CASRPTGVYEQYF
>.|TRBV20-1|TRBD1
CSGDSNEKLFF
>.|TRBV12-3/TRBV12-4|.
CASSLDEQFF
>few|TRBV7-8|.
CASSSPPAGELFF
>many|TRBV4-3|.
CASSRDNGLKLFF
>many|TRBV20-1|TRBD1
CSARSPGQGKIRYGYTF
>few|TRBV12-3/TRBV12-4|.
CASRVTGNYGYTF
>.|TRBV5-6|.
CASSVGPFPSGNTIYF
>.|TRBV9|.
CASRAKSTDTQYF
>.|TRBV9|.
CASSVGTNYGYTF
>.|TRBV6-6|.
CASSEGHRYGYTF
>.|TRBV4-3|TRBD2
CASSLQGVGGGMTDTQYF
>.|TRBV29-1|TRBD1
CSVEPDRGSTDTQYF
>few|TRBV3-1|.
CASGGGRFDGYTF
>.|TRBV6-1|TRBD1
CASARSGTGSEQYF
>.|TRBV28|TRBD1
CASSPSDRANYGYTF
>few|TRBV27|.
CARMRALRNQPQHF
>.|TRBV9|.
CASSADFYTQYF
>few|TRBV4-1|.
CASSQDNPRKAEAFF
>.|TRBV12-3/TRBV12-4|.
CASSFDQPQHF
>.|TRBV12-5|TRBD2
CASASSGGAETQYF